This is a list of T cell receptor beta chains from one sample in a study of blood T cell repertoires in COVID-19. The protocol was immunoSEQ multiplex PCR, while the TCRdb copy is restricted to in-frame clones and leaves out a portion. Here the sample spans more than 110,000 clones, 76% being singletons. The sample comprised peripheral blood. The receptors come from a woman of 80 years or more with active or convalescent COVID-19. CDR3s leave out the opening cysteine and the closing phenylalanine or tryptophan. Each record gives: V gene, CDR3 length, J gene, CDR3 protein.

TRBV6-5	13	TRBJ1-5	ASSKQGARDQPQH
TRBV25-1	12	TRBJ2-5	ASSEFRVQETQY
TRBV5-1	11	TRBJ2-2	ASRLAGTGELF
TRBV6-5	13	TRBJ2-1	ASSYSGTLYNEQF
TRBV3-1/TRBV3-2	13	TRBJ1-1	ASSRMTGARTEAF
TRBV11-2	11	TRBJ1-1	ASSWGTRPEAF
TRBV30	10	TRBJ1-1	AWSERGTEAF
TRBV19	12	TRBJ1-4	ASSPGRGREKLF
TRBV19	12	TRBJ1-1	ASSIDRSNTEAF
TRBV6-5	12	TRBJ1-1	ASTRPQVGTEAF
TRBV6-6	15	TRBJ1-4	ASSQLTAQGLGEKLF
TRBV7-9	14	TRBJ1-2	ASSLVDGRLRDGYT
TRBV2	12	TRBJ2-3	ASKSSGVTDTQY
TRBV12-3/TRBV12-4	11	TRBJ2-7	ASSFGRVYEQY
TRBV3-1/TRBV3-2	13	TRBJ1-2	ASSLGTGGAGGYT
TRBV19	11	TRBJ1-5	ASSISGFQPQH
TRBV11-2	12	TRBJ1-1	ASSAGFLGTEAF
TRBV6-5	13	TRBJ1-1	ASSYSHQGGTEAF